Listed below are T cell receptor beta chains from one sample, sequenced in a study of T cells in localized non-small cell lung cancer. TCRdb's table, derived via immunoSEQ multiplex PCR, lists solely in-frame clones and lacks some. Here the sample spans 75,000 to 95,000 clones, roughly 86% being singletons. This specimen consisted of peripheral blood, obtained before any cancer treatment. Receptor source: a man between 40 and 75 years old with stage I squamous cell lung carcinoma. The CDR3 runs from the conserved cysteine through the conserved F or W.

v_call: TRBV5-1; cdr3_aa: CASSSGTGVGNEQFF
v_call: TRBV5-1; cdr3_aa: CASSFQGSSGNTIYF
v_call: TRBV7-2; cdr3_aa: CASSLAPRGSYGYTF
v_call: TRBV10-3; cdr3_aa: CAISERGQINYNEQFF
v_call: TRBV18; cdr3_aa: CASSPQTSHEQYF
v_call: TRBV11-2; cdr3_aa: CASSLGTSGLNEQFF
v_call: TRBV6-5; cdr3_aa: CASRTTRELGELFF
v_call: TRBV27; cdr3_aa: CASSLKGDTEAFF
v_call: TRBV11-2; cdr3_aa: CASSLSQGRTEAFF
v_call: TRBV29-1; cdr3_aa: CSVAGNSGNTIYF
v_call: TRBV11-2; cdr3_aa: CASTPNRGAYNEQFF
v_call: TRBV2; cdr3_aa: CASRPSGGGSEAFF
v_call: TRBV4-2; cdr3_aa: CASSQDPEGFNSPLHF
v_call: TRBV21-1; cdr3_aa: CASSKGPGQGINQLMNTEAFF
v_call: TRBV5-5; cdr3_aa: CASSRGQGTDRSNQPQHF
v_call: TRBV6-1; cdr3_aa: CASSEGPVTKNIQYF
v_call: TRBV6-5; cdr3_aa: CASSYGGLGNQPQHF
v_call: TRBV18; cdr3_aa: CASSPDRTVSYEQYF
v_call: TRBV18; cdr3_aa: CASSLRDRDQPQHF
v_call: TRBV2; cdr3_aa: CASSRGYLDNEQFF
v_call: TRBV5-1; cdr3_aa: CASSSFGGTNYGYTF
v_call: TRBV5-1; cdr3_aa: CASSLEDRGNIQYF
v_call: TRBV7-2; cdr3_aa: CASSWDRAGDTQYF
v_call: TRBV7-8; cdr3_aa: CASSLLVSYSNTGELFF
v_call: TRBV10-3; cdr3_aa: CAIRPIRQTATNEKLFF
v_call: TRBV2; cdr3_aa: CASTITSGGRDPTYNEQFF
v_call: TRBV12-2; cdr3_aa: CASRLPRDRYNYGYTF
v_call: TRBV28; cdr3_aa: CASSWTSGGNEQFF
v_call: TRBV5-1; cdr3_aa: CASSPGGGSDTQYF
v_call: TRBV28; cdr3_aa: CASSLVGQDYEQYF
v_call: TRBV2; cdr3_aa: CASGIGQDTQYF
v_call: TRBV2; cdr3_aa: CASSVGANNQPQHF
v_call: TRBV30; cdr3_aa: CAWRRVSAEQYF
v_call: TRBV28; cdr3_aa: CASRPQGENGYTF
v_call: TRBV10-3; cdr3_aa: CAISGVENTEAFF
v_call: TRBV5-4; cdr3_aa: CASSPGQGRLPFF
v_call: TRBV5-1; cdr3_aa: CASSPYLGGYRSGNTIYF
v_call: TRBV5-1; cdr3_aa: CASSAGTGGEKLFF
v_call: TRBV10-2; cdr3_aa: CASSESSSNTEAFF
v_call: TRBV9; cdr3_aa: CASSVGAGTPQPQHF
v_call: TRBV5-1; cdr3_aa: CASSLGLNTEAFF
v_call: TRBV30; cdr3_aa: CAWSVGNSYEQYF
v_call: TRBV5-4; cdr3_aa: CASSPGGIGELFF
v_call: TRBV6-5; cdr3_aa: CASSYSTDYNEKLFF
v_call: TRBV2; cdr3_aa: CASSTLGIYGYTF
v_call: TRBV6-1; cdr3_aa: CASSDLGTEAFF
v_call: TRBV19; cdr3_aa: CASWGLSDTQYF
v_call: TRBV5-1; cdr3_aa: CASSLSFSGTGYGYTF
v_call: TRBV5-1; cdr3_aa: CASSMDRGAPNEKLFF
v_call: TRBV2; cdr3_aa: CASSETGVEQFF
v_call: TRBV19; cdr3_aa: CASSIRGVGPTQYF
v_call: TRBV5-1; cdr3_aa: CASSSGTSGGADTQYF
v_call: TRBV28; cdr3_aa: CASSLSFSPQHF
v_call: TRBV5-1; cdr3_aa: CASSGFGQGNEKLFF